This T cell receptor (beta chain) was identified during a study of cytomegalovirus exposure and HLA in healthy donors. On the study more broadly: Early released data had about 85 million unique TCRs, all coming from HLA-typed donors. Points from the study as a whole: Analysis was carried out at a later point, and it linked a missense DCLRE1C variant to TCR beta V- and J-gene trimming.

As concerns this clone: The antigen remains undetermined.

The germline V gene encodes CDR1 SGHNT and CDR2 YYREEE (reference sequence). Trimming took off 4 bases at V and 3 bases at J, with 16 bases between the two ends. The CDR3 length is 15 residues. Primers included in the PCR were 60 Vbeta and 13 Jbeta primers. The method was immunoSEQ multiplex PCR; TCRdb's version includes in-frame clones alone and lacks a portion of them. Among approximately 170,000 clones listed, around 76% were seen once. The rearrangement links TRBV5-4 to TRBJ1-2, with D possibly matching TRBD1 (5 bases). The specimen was PBMCs. The sequence came from a man aged 40-49 years in good health and CMV-seronegative. The DNA of the CDR3 is TGTGCCAGCAGCGCTATTGGGGGAGGGTACTATGGCTACACCTTC. Residues: CASSAIGGGYYGYTF.